The 19 T cell receptor beta chains presented below share a single source sample, sequenced in a study of early T cells in non-severe SARS-CoV-2 infection (dated by TCRdb to the early 2020s). The library was obtained by 5' RACE. Sequencer: NextSeq 500. Clones were called with MiXCR by TCRdb after fastp trimmed the public reads at Q25, and only in-frame beta chains were retained. Every distinct CDR3 protein forms one entry, paired with its most common genes and DNA. Present in this sample are around 58,000 distinct CDR3 sequences, about 15% of which were seen just once. Approximately 11% of the sample is in the top ten clones. Sequences were derived from whole blood, sampled at baseline. These receptors originate from an adult who was a healthcare worker with PCR-confirmed SARS-CoV-2 infection or an uninfected control (not recorded which).

The gene calls are TRBV3-1 and TRBJ1-2; 7 nucleotides agree with TRBD1. From germline, CDR1 is LGHDT and CDR2 YNNKEL (reference sequence). The V gene end was trimmed by 8 bases and the J gene end by 2 bases; junction bases not matched to a gene: 8. The CDR3 extends over 14 amino acids. The DNA for the CDR3 is TGTGCCAGCGGAAGGACAGGAAGCAACTATGGCTACACCTTC. Translating it yields CASGRTGSNYGYTF.

This clonotype was counted only a few times. CDR3 sequence (DNA): TGTGCCAGCAGCTGGGACAGGGCGAATTCACCCCTCCACTTT. Protein product: CASSWDRANSPLHF. The chain employs TRBV3-1 and TRBJ1-6, with TRBD1 identical over 9 bases. The CDR3 is made up of 14 amino acids. Germline V gene data show CDR1 as LGHDT and CDR2 as YNNKEL (reference sequence). The V gene end was trimmed by 5 bases and the J gene end by 7 bases; junction bases not matched to a gene: 3.

This clonotype was observed many times. The chain links TRBV5-6 to TRBJ2-5; 7 bases fit TRBD1. The CDR3 extends over 15 amino acids. Germline V gene data show CDR1 as SGHDT and CDR2 as YYEEEE. V dropped 4 bases and J dropped 3; count of bases not matched to a gene: 9. The CDR3 nucleotides are TGTGCCAGCAGCCCTGACAGGGCGACGGAAGAGACCCAGTACTTC. Its protein product is CASSPDRATEETQYF. Full variable domain (missing parts from reference TRBV5-6 and TRBJ2-5): DAGVTQSPTHLIKTRGQQVTLRCSPKSGHDTVSWYQQALGQGPQFIFQYYEEEERQRGNFPDRFSGHQFPNYSSELNVNALLLGDSALYLCASSPDRATEETQYFGPGTRLLVL.

This clonotype was seen more than once but under ten times. The V call is TRBV4-2, the J call TRBJ1-2, with D possibly TRBD1 on 5 matching bases. Trimming took off 0 bases at V and 2 bases at J, with 13 bases between the two ends. CDR1 is LGHNA and CDR2 is YNFKEQ in the germline V gene. This CDR3 contains 16 residues. This CDR3 reads CASSQDRQGGNYGYTF. As DNA, the CDR3 is TGTGCCAGCAGCCAAGATCGTCAGGGAGGCAACTATGGCTACACCTTC.

In this sample, this clonotype turned up a few times. DNA for the CDR3: TGTGCCAGCAGCTTAGGGCGAACTGGGGCCAACGTCCTGACTTTC. Its protein is CASSLGRTGANVLTF. This chain connects TRBV7-9 to TRBJ2-6; no firm D call. CDR1 SEHNR and CDR2 FQNEAQ come from the germline V gene (reference sequence). The CDR3 is made up of 15 amino acids. Trimming removed 1 base at V and 2 bases at J, with 6 bases between. Full variable domain (rest looked up from reference TRBV7-9 and TRBJ2-6): DTGVSQNPRHKITKRGQNVTFRCDPISEHNRLYWYRQTLGQGPEFLTYFQNEAQLEKSRLLSDRFSAERPKGSFSTLEIQRTEQGDSAMYLCASSLGRTGANVLTFGAGSRLTVL.

This clonotype appeared a few times. This rearrangement joins TRBV10-3 to TRBJ2-3; D remains unclear. Germline values: CDR1 ENHRY, CDR2 SYGVKD. The CDR3 is 13 residues long. Trimming removed 8 bases at V and 4 bases at J, with 13 bases between. The CDR3 DNA sequence: TGTGCCATCGACGGCGATAGTTCAGATACGCAGTATTTT. This encodes CAIDGDSSDTQYF.

This clonotype was seen more than once but under ten times. The rearrangement joins TRBV6-2 or TRBV6-3 to TRBJ2-3, with D possibly matching TRBD2 (6 bases). This CDR3 is built from 15 residues. The V gene's germline CDR1 is MNHEY and CDR2 SVGEGT. Trimming left V 4 bases short and J 0 bases short, with 11 bases between. CDR3 protein: CASSWDSGSTDTQYF. DNA of the CDR3: TGTGCCAGCAGTTGGGATAGCGGTAGCACAGATACGCAGTATTTT.

This chain connects TRBV21-1 to TRBJ2-7; the table gives TRBD2 as D, unverified against the DNA. TRBV21-1 is listed as a pseudogene. This CDR3 region has 14 residues. CDR3 protein: CASSPGALPYEQYF. CDR3 nucleotide sequence: TGTGCCAGCAGCCCAGGGGCCCTTCCCTACGAGCAGTACTTC.

The CDR3 sequence is CASSPGIAHEQFF. The CDR3 coding sequence is TGTGCCAGCAGTCCCGGGATCGCCCATGAGCAGTTCTTC. The rearrangement joins TRBV28 to TRBJ2-1; a possible D gene is TRBD2 (5 bases). Germline V CDR1 and CDR2: MDHEN, SYDVKM. V lost 5 bases, J lost 8 bases, and 13 bases lay in between. This CDR3 has 13 residues.

This clonotype was counted at least ten times. V is TRBV6-6 and J is TRBJ2-3, with 7 bases matching TRBD2. There are 15 residues in the CDR3. Trimming removed 2 bases from V and 5 bases from J; junction bases left unmatched: 7. In germline, CDR1 is MNHNY, CDR2 SVGAGI (reference sequence). The DNA for the CDR3 is TGTGCCAGCAGTTACCTTATCCAGCGGGGAGATACGCAGTATTTT. Translation: CASSYLIQRGDTQYF.

The chain has TRBV29-1 and TRBJ2-2; TRBD1 is a possible D gene (5 bases). CDR1 is SQVTM and CDR2 is ANQGSEA in the germline V gene. With 6 bases removed from V and 4 bases from J, the gap between germline ends came to 15 bases. The CDR3 is 14 residues long. The CDR3 is CSVVFRTGTGELFF. The CDR3 DNA reads as TGCAGCGTCGTATTCCGAACAGGCACCGGGGAGCTGTTTTTT.

This clonotype turned up a few times. Sequence at one end of the junction differs from germline and may be a read error. CDR3 bases: TGTGCCTGCAGACTGGGACTAGGCACAGATACGCAGTATTTT. This codes for CACRLGLGTDTQYF. The chain is built from TRBV5-4 and TRBJ2-3; TRBD2 aligns across 8 bases. Germline CDR1 reads SGHNT; CDR2 reads YYREEE (reference sequence). CDR3 length: 14 residues.

This clonotype was counted at least ten times. The rearrangement links TRBV4-1 to TRBJ2-1, with 7 bases fitting TRBD2. CDR3 length: 17 amino acids. With V trimmed by 0 bases and J by 0 bases, 5 bases remained unmatched. In germline, CDR1 is MGHRA, CDR2 YSYEKL. The CDR3 bases are TGCGCCAGCAGCCAAGATGGAGGCGGGAGCTCCTACAATGAGCAGTTCTTC. Protein sequence: CASSQDGGGSSYNEQFF.

This clonotype came up a few times. J is TRBJ2-1 and V is TRBV11-2; the D gene could be TRBD1 or TRBD2 (5 bases each). The CDR3 is 14 amino acids. Germline CDR1 reads SGHAT; CDR2 reads FQNNGV. V was trimmed by 8 bases and J by 4 bases, leaving 15 bases between them. Here the CDR3 reads CASFSGTYYNEQFF. CDR3 sequence (DNA): TGTGCCAGCTTCTCCGGGACCTATTACAATGAGCAGTTCTTC.

For the CDR3, the DNA is TGTGCCAGCAGCCAAGAGACAGGGGTGGTCAACAATGAGCAGTTCTTC. This translates into CASSQETGVVNNEQFF. This chain links TRBV14 with TRBJ2-1, with TRBD1 matching 8 bases. Unmatched junction bases numbered 6, after V lost 0 bases and J lost 5 bases. The germline CDR1 and CDR2 sequences are SGHDN and FVKESK. CDR3 length: 16 amino acids.

This clonotype was recorded many times. The V gene is TRBV5-1, the J gene TRBJ2-7; D uncertain. The CDR3 loop spans 14 amino acids. V was trimmed by 0 bases and J by 2 bases, leaving 9 bases between them. CDR1 is SGHRS, CDR2 YFSETQ, per germline. Written as DNA, the CDR3 is TGCGCCAGCAGCTTGGTGTCTGGTCCCTACGAGCAGTACTTC. Its translation is CASSLVSGPYEQYF.

The chain has TRBV28 and TRBJ2-7; tentatively, D is TRBD1 (5 bases). The germline V gene encodes CDR1 MDHEN and CDR2 SYDVKM. CDR3 length equals 14 residues. Deletions cut 6 bases from V and 3 bases from J, with 15 bases between. This chain's CDR3 is CASRLQVFGYEQYF. CDR3 nucleotide sequence: TGTGCCAGCAGATTACAGGTTTTCGGCTACGAGCAGTACTTC.

This clonotype was counted ten times or more. The chain links TRBV28 to TRBJ1-4, with D hard to call. V was clipped by 6 bases and J by 7 bases, with 15 bases between them. Germline CDR1 and CDR2: MDHEN and SYDVKM. The CDR3 sequence is 14 residues long. Here the CDR3 reads CASSLILGGEKLFF. Here the CDR3 DNA reads TGTGCCAGCAGCCTCATTCTAGGCGGTGAAAAACTGTTTTTT.

This clonotype was seen at least ten times. J is TRBJ2-5 and V is TRBV18, with D hard to call. The CDR3 is made up of 14 amino acids. V gave up 1 base and J gave up 5 bases, with 11 bases separating them. Germline V lookup: CDR1 KGHSH, CDR2 LQKENI. For the CDR3, the DNA is TGTGCCAGCTCACCACAGGGTTGGCCGGAGACCCAGTACTTC. Its translation is CASSPQGWPETQYF.